These T cell receptor beta chains were read from a single sample in a study of lymphopenia after photon versus proton radiotherapy. Produced via immunoSEQ multiplex PCR; TCRdb's table is partial and in-frame only. This table has tens of thousands of clones, around 87% appearing once. Here the sequenced sample was peripheral blood, taken from a patient treated with proton-based radiotherapy. These receptor sequences come from a man at least 80 years old with esophageal cancer. CDR3s include the opening cysteine and the closing phenylalanine or tryptophan. Rows give clone size only sometimes, using once, few, many, or a class for an expanded clone.

NA 14 TRBV4-1 CASSWTGRNTEAFF
NA 14 TRBV5-6 CASSPDRALSPLHF
NA 19 TRBV29-1 CSAGGAGQGAILSYNEQFF
NA 17 TRBV7-9 CASSLPRQASSTNEQFF
NA 16 TRBV28 CASSTWTAETNEKLFF
NA 17 TRBV5-4 CASSPDRASSYNSPLHF
NA 14 TRBV29-1 CSVDSGTGTYEQYF
NA 19 TRBV6-4 CASSEGPSGGEDPRSEQYF
NA 13 TRBV13 CASSLMGGSPLHF
NA 14 TRBV18 CASSRTKLNQPQHF
NA 14 TRBV11-2 CASSPSGGSYEQYF
NA 18 TRBV27 CASKDRTSGFYSYNEQFF
NA 14 TRBV2 CASSEYPGDYGYTF
NA 14 TRBV7-9 CASSLATRADTQYF
once 12 TRBV7-2 CASSIRGQSHTF
NA 14 TRBV19 CASQQGYSNQPQHF
NA 14 TRBV19 CASSGGPGSREQYF
NA 17 TRBV19 CASTWTAPGSGANVLTF
NA 13 TRBV6-1 CASRGAGGYEQYF
NA 13 TRBV30 CAWGGQGREKLFF
NA 15 TRBV7-9 CASSPTGQGSYEQYF
NA 14 TRBV2 CASKPAGVYNEQFF
once 11 TRBV2 CASSKVETQYF
NA 13 TRBV6-6 CASSRDGNQPQHF
once 14 TRBV30 CAWSLTRDSYGYTF
once 14 TRBV9 CASSVEEGLDGYTF
NA 14 TRBV19 CASSEPGERYGYTF
NA 16 TRBV6-1 CASSVDPHRGSTEAFF
NA 13 TRBV19 CATAGGPSYEQYF
once 14 TRBV7-2 CASSPALGWTEAFF
NA 14 TRBV6-6 CASSTGGYRNTIYF
NA 17 TRBV27 CASSFSRGELKIYEQYF
NA 15 TRBV9 CASSVGGSSGNTIYF
NA 15 TRBV9 CASSAGTPPYNEQFF
NA 17 TRBV7-2 CASSLRQGGSGANVLTF
NA 13 TRBV6-6 CASSPEGHQPQHF
NA 15 TRBV6-5 CASSYRTGSYNEQFF
NA 15 TRBV11-3 CASSLGVAGPDTQYF
NA 15 TRBV30 CAWSSDTGNDREQYF
NA 15 TRBV7-2 CASSTGQGVNYGYTF
NA 18 TRBV18 CASSLTSGGPSGANVLTF
NA 13 TRBV5-1 CASSPQDTGELFF
once 14 TRBV19 CASSLGPSSYEQYF
NA 17 TRBV27 CASSFLSGPVSGDTQYF
NA 15 TRBV4-3 CASSQFHRGLYEQYF
NA 15 TRBV19 CASSIQDTRLEKLFF
NA 12 TRBV30 CAATGRAYGYTF
NA 19 TRBV14 CASSPDFQLAGGYYNEQFF
NA 15 TRBV7-9 CASSLVPQGTTEAFF
NA 16 TRBV19 CASKAGQGFRTDTQYF